The TCR beta chain under discussion was sequenced for a study of blood T cell repertoires in COVID-19. Produced via immunoSEQ multiplex PCR; TCRdb's table is partial and in-frame only. The table shows 150,000 to 200,000 clones, with roughly 90% occurring only once. V dropped 4 bases and J dropped 10; count of bases not matched to a gene: 9. Germline V gene lookup returns CDR1 KGHSH and CDR2 LQKENI. This CDR3 is 15 amino acids long. This TCR derives from a young man with COVID-19, enrolled during active disease. The chain has TRBV18 and TRBJ2-1; 11 bases are shared with TRBD2. Sequencing used peripheral blood. The CDR3 spells CASSHATASGGEQFF. The CDR3 bases are TGTGCCAGCTCACACGCCACGGCTAGCGGGGGGGAGCAGTTCTTC.